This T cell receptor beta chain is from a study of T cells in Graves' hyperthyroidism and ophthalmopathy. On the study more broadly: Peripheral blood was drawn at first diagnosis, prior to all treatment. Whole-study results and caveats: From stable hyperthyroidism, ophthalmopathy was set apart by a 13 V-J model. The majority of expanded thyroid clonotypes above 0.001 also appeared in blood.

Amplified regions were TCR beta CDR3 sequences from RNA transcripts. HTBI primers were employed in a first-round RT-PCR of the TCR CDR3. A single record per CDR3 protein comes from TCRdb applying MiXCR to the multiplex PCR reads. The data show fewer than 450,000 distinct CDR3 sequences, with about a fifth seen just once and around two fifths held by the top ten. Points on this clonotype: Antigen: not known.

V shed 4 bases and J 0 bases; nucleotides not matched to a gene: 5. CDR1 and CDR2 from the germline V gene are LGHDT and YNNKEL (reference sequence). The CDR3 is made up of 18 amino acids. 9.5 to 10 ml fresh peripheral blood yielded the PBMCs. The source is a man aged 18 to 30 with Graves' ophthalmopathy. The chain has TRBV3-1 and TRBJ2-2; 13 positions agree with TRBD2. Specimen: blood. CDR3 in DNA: TGTGCCAGCAGCCCCCTTGGACTAGCGGGGGCGAACACCGGGGAGCTGTTTTTT. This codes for CASSPLGLAGANTGELFF.